A selection of T cell receptor beta chains follows, all from one sample in a study of blood T cells in healthy people across ages. TCRdb redid the calling of the 5' RACE reads with MiXCR, one entry per CDR3 protein. The table has about 1,800,000 distinct CDR3 sequences, 28% seen once. Sequencing used blood. Receptors were obtained from a woman aged 30 to 39 in good health. CDR3s leave out the opening cysteine and the closing phenylalanine or tryptophan. The D gene is left open where the match is weak. Expanded clones get a size class; other rows say once, few or many, or leave the size out.

size | V | D | CDR3
few | TRBV30 | - | AWSVGPLGEPQH
- | TRBV4-1 | - | ASSQGIRNQPQH
few | TRBV7-9 | TRBD2 | ASSFFGLAGGNEQF
few | TRBV5-1 | - | ASSLYLGSGVTQY
- | TRBV12-5 | TRBD1 | ASGLVGTGNSNQPQH
- | TRBV7-2 | TRBD2 | ASSLGLAGAYAQY
many | TRBV12-3/TRBV12-4 | - | ASTSGTSNYEQY
- | TRBV27 | TRBD2 | ASSFGSSGGPRDTQY
few | TRBV7-2 | TRBD2 | ASSLYRAGGEQY
- | TRBV7-2 | - | ASSLSGRGDGNQPQH
- | TRBV7-2 | - | ASSLGGAPDNEQF